These T cell receptor beta chains were read from a single sample in a study of follicular helper T cells after annual influenza vaccination. The table came from immunoSEQ multiplex PCR; TCRdb's copy has only in-frame clones and leaves some out. The data show about 5,000 clones, about 83% seen once. The input for sequencing was CXCR5+ CD38- circulating T follicular helper cells from blood, taken 7 days after influenza vaccination. The source of these receptors is an adult who received the influenza vaccine. Both conserved end residues are part of each CDR3. A D gene is named only where the DNA matches it firmly. Clone size appears in some rows only: once, few, many, or a class for an expanded clone.

NA	TRBD1	TRBV7-8	TRBJ2-7	TGTGCCAGCAGCTTAGGACAGGGGGCGGGGGAGCAGTACTTC	CASSLGQGAGEQYF
NA	NA	TRBV19	TRBJ2-1	TGTGCCAGTAGGATACCGGGAATGCACCACAATGAGCAGTTCTTC	CASRIPGMHHNEQFF
NA	NA	TRBV16	TRBJ1-4	TGTGCCAGCAGCCAAACAGGGCAGAATGAAAAACTGTTTTTT	CASSQTGQNEKLFF
NA	NA	TRBV29-1	TRBJ1-1	TGCAGCGTTGCGCCCCGAAAGGGCACTGAAGCTTTCTTT	CSVAPRKGTEAFF
NA	NA	TRBV18	TRBJ1-5	TGTGCCAGCTCACCTTCAGATCAGCCCCAGCATTTT	CASSPSDQPQHF
once	NA	TRBV20-1	TRBJ2-1	TGCAGTGCGAGTTCCAATGAGCAGTTCTTC	CSASSNEQFF
NA	TRBD1	TRBV19	TRBJ1-2	TGTGCCAGTAAAAGGGACAGGCACAACTATGGCTACACCTTC	CASKRDRHNYGYTF
NA	NA	TRBV18	TRBJ1-5	TGTGCCAGCTCACCAACGGGGACCGAGGGATCGCCCCAGCATTTT	CASSPTGTEGSPQHF
NA	NA	TRBV6-1	TRBJ1-5	TGTGCCAGCAGTGAAGCAGGGGCGGGCCAGCCCCAGCATTTT	CASSEAGAGQPQHF
NA	NA	TRBV18	TRBJ1-1	TGTGCCAGCTCACCCCGGGAGAGCACTGAAGCTTTCTTT	CASSPRESTEAFF
NA	NA	TRBV4-2	TRBJ1-4	TGTGCCAGCAGCCAAGTCTCGGCCCGACAGTCGGGGGGGAAACTGTTTTTT	CASSQVSARQSGGKLFF
NA	NA	TRBV5-1	TRBJ1-2	TGCGCCAGCAGCTTCGGTTTAGGGGCTAACTATGGCTACACCTTC	CASSFGLGANYGYTF
NA	TRBD1	TRBV11-1	TRBJ2-7	TGTGCCAGCAGCTTCTCGGCAGGGGGCCAATACGAGCAGTACTTC	CASSFSAGGQYEQYF
NA	NA	TRBV5-1	TRBJ2-7	TGCGCCAGCAGCTTGGCCGACAGGAGTTGGGAGCAGTACTTC	CASSLADRSWEQYF
NA	NA	TRBV10-3	TRBJ2-1	TGTGCCATCAGAGGGGGGCCGGGCAATGAGCAGTTCTTC	CAIRGGPGNEQFF
NA	NA	TRBV7-3	TRBJ1-1	TGTGCCAGCAGCTCAACGACTGGGAACACTGAAGCTTTCTTT	CASSSTTGNTEAFF
NA	TRBD2	TRBV7-3	TRBJ2-3	TGTGCCAGCAGCTTATCCCATCTAGCGGGGGGCCACACAGATACGCAGTATTTT	CASSLSHLAGGHTDTQYF
NA	TRBD1	TRBV7-2	TRBJ1-5	TGTGCCAGCAGCCCGGGACAGCCGAGCAATCAGCCCCAGCATTTT	CASSPGQPSNQPQHF
NA	TRBD2	TRBV11-3	TRBJ2-2	TGTGCCAGCAGCTTCTCTACGGCGGGGGGGTACACCGGGGAGCTGTTTTTT	CASSFSTAGGYTGELFF
few	NA	TRBV9	TRBJ2-4	TGTGCCAGCAGCGTAGGTGTTGGACTTGGGGAAAACATTCAGTACTTC	CASSVGVGLGENIQYF
NA	NA	TRBV2	TRBJ1-1	TGTGCCAGCAGTGTGGTCTTCGGGGGGAACACTGAAGCTTTCTTT	CASSVVFGGNTEAFF
NA	NA	TRBV6-1	TRBJ2-7	TGTGCCAGCAGTGACCAAGGGTATATCCTCAGGCAGTACTTC	CASSDQGYILRQYF
once	TRBD2	TRBV5-1	TRBJ2-3	TGCGCCAGCAGCTTGGGACCCCGACTAGCGGGGGGCACAGATACGCAGTATTTT	CASSLGPRLAGGTDTQYF
NA	NA	TRBV6-1	TRBJ2-1	TGTGCCAGCAGTGAATACCACGGGGCCGCCAATGAGCAGTTCTTC	CASSEYHGAANEQFF
NA	NA	TRBV12-2	TRBJ2-7	TGTGCAAGTCGCTATTGTCCAGGCTACGAGCAGTACTTC	CASRYCPGYEQYF
NA	TRBD1	TRBV4-3	TRBJ1-2	TGCGCCAGCAGCCAGAATACAGGGGCGGGTGGCTACACCTTC	CASSQNTGAGGYTF
once	NA	TRBV7-3	TRBJ2-7	TGTGCCAGCAGCTTAGGTCCGGCCAGAACCTACGAGCAGTACTTC	CASSLGPARTYEQYF
NA	NA	TRBV4-2	TRBJ1-2	TGTGCCAGCAGCCAAGATGGGGGGGGTGCACGTTATGGCTACACCTTC	CASSQDGGGARYGYTF
NA	NA	TRBV23-1	TRBJ2-5	TGCGCCAGCAGGGCCGTCCTTCTGGAGACCCAGTACTTC	CASRAVLLETQYF
NA	NA	TRBV2	TRBJ2-1	TGTGCCAGCAGCTTGGGCCTCTACAATGAGCAGTTCTTC	CASSLGLYNEQFF
NA	NA	TRBV7-9	TRBJ2-7	TGTGCCAGCAGCTTCGGGACGGCCTACGAGCAGTACTTC	CASSFGTAYEQYF
NA	TRBD2	TRBV2	TRBJ2-1	TGTGCCAGCAGAGATCGGACTAGCGGGGGCCCTTCCTACAATGAGCAGTTCTTC	CASRDRTSGGPSYNEQFF
NA	NA	TRBV5-1	TRBJ1-6	TGCGCCAGCAGCCCCACGGGGGCAGGTAATTCACCCCTCCACTTT	CASSPTGAGNSPLHF
NA	TRBD1	TRBV7-2	TRBJ1-2	TGTGCCAGCAGCTTAGCTCAACCGGGACAGGGTCTTGGCTACACCTTC	CASSLAQPGQGLGYTF
NA	TRBD1	TRBV11-1	TRBJ2-1	TGTGCCAGCAGCTCACTCGCAACAGGGGATCAGTTCTTC	CASSSLATGDQFF
NA	NA	TRBV13	TRBJ2-3	TGTGCCAGCGTCTTTCGGGGTACAGATACGCAGTATTTT	CASVFRGTDTQYF
NA	NA	TRBV18	TRBJ1-1	TGTGCCAGCTCACCACCGGGGGCGTATGCTTTCTTT	CASSPPGAYAFF
NA	NA	TRBV2	TRBJ1-4	TGTGCCAGCAGTCCTTACGGGACGTTGAGGGAAAAACTGTTTTTT	CASSPYGTLREKLFF
once	NA	TRBV19	TRBJ2-1	TGTGCCAGTAGTATAGGCGCGTACAATGAGCAGTTCTTC	CASSIGAYNEQFF
NA	NA	TRBV5-1	TRBJ2-5	TGCGCCAGCAGCCCTGGAGGTCAGCAAGAGACCCAGTACTTC	CASSPGGQQETQYF
once	NA	TRBV10-3	TRBJ2-5	TGTGCCATCACCCGGGACTCCCAAGAGACCCAGTACTTC	CAITRDSQETQYF
NA	NA	TRBV5-4	TRBJ1-2	TGTGCCAGCAGCAAGGACAGCTATGGCTACACCTTC	CASSKDSYGYTF
NA	TRBD2	TRBV7-3	TRBJ2-2	TGTGCCAGCAGCTCGGGACTAGCGGGGGACGGGGAGCTGTTTTTT	CASSSGLAGDGELFF
few	NA	TRBV6-1	TRBJ1-5	TGTGCCAGCAGTGGGGGAAAGGTGAATCAGCCCCAGCATTTT	CASSGGKVNQPQHF
once	NA	TRBV10-3	TRBJ1-1	TGTGCCATCAATGATGGGGGTGAAGCTTTCTTT	CAINDGGEAFF
NA	TRBD2	TRBV5-5	TRBJ2-2	TGTGCCAGCAGCGTGACTAGCGGGGGGTTTGCGAACACCGGGGAGCTGTTTTTT	CASSVTSGGFANTGELFF
NA	TRBD1	TRBV5-6	TRBJ1-6	TGTGCCAGCAGCTTGGAACATTCCCAGGGGGACTATAATTCACCCCTCCACTTT	CASSLEHSQGDYNSPLHF